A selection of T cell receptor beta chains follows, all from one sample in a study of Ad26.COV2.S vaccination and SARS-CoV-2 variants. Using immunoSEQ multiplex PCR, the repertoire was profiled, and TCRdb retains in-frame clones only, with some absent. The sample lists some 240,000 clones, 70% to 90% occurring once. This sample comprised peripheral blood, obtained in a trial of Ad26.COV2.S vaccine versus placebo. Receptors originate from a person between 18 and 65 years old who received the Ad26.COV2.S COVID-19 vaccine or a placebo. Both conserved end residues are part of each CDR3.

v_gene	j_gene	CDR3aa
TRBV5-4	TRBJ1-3	CASSPDAGTGNTIYF
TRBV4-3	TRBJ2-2	CASSPGQGGTGELFF
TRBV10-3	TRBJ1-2	CAISESLTGNYGYTF
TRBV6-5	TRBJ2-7	CASSSETGNPYEQYF
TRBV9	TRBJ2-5	CASSGPGKGETQYF
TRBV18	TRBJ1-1	CASSRDRDREAFF
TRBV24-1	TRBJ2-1	CATSDLRIDGTSNSRYNEQFF
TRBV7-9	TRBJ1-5	CASSSGQGPEQPQHF
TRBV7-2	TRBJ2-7	CASRGGQASYEQYF
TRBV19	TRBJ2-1	CASNDPYNEQFF
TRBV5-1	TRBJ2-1	CASSPGTGGDNEQFF
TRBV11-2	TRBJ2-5	CASSLEGTRKRTQYF
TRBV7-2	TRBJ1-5	CASSSRGGQPQHF
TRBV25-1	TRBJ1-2	CASSEETGDYGYTF
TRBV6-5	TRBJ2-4	CASSYSWKLAKNIQYF
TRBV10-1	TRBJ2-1	CASRTRFDEQFF